What follows is one T cell receptor (beta chain) and its context. The antigen remains unidentified. The data stem from a study of blood T cells in healthy people across ages. Whole-study context: Per every two T cells, about one barcoded beta molecule was captured by template switching. General observations from the study: Unsorted PBMCs blocked a conclusive comparison of naive and antigen-experienced cells. Age brought a roughly linear fall in TCR beta diversity measured per million T cells.

Sample-barcoded 5' priming and a J-beta primer mix drove a second PCR of about 7 to 11 cycles. TCRdb re-called the 5' RACE reads through MiXCR, storing one row per CDR3 protein. This sample has about 780,000 distinct CDR3 sequences, with about 45% found just once. Germline-derived CDR1 and CDR2 are SGHAT and FQNNGV. J was trimmed by 0 bases and V by 5 bases; bases with no gene match: 20. The CDR3 spans 21 residues. The gene calls are TRBV11-2 and TRBJ2-1; 9 bases map to TRBD2. Sequencing was performed on blood. This TCR came from a man at least 80 years old in good health. Written as DNA, the CDR3 is TGTGCCAGCAGCCGGAACTTTGGCGCTAGCGGGACCTTGAGCTCCTACAATGAGCAGTTCTTC. This codes for CASSRNFGASGTLSSYNEQFF.